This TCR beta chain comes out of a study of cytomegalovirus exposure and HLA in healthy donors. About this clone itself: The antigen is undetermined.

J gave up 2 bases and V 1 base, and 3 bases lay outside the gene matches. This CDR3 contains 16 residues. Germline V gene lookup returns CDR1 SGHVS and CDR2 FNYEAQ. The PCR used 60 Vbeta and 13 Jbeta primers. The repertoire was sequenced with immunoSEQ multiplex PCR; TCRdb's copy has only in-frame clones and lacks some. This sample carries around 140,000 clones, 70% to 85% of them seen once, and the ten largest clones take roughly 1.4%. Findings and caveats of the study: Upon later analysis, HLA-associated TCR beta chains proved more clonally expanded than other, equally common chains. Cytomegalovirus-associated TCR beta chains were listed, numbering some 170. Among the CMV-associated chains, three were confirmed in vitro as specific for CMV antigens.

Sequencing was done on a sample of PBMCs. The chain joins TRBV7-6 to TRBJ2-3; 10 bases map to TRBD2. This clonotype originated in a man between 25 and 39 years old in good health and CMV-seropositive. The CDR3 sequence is CASSLGLAGVTDTQYF. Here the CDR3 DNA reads TGTGCCAGCAGCTTAGGGCTAGCGGGGGTCACAGATACGCAGTATTTT.